Each of the 20 T cell receptor beta chains below was sequenced from the same sample in a study of T cells in Graves' hyperthyroidism and ophthalmopathy. Amplification of TCR beta CDR3 regions was performed using RNA transcripts as template. Primed by the HTBI set, a first-round RT-PCR was run on the TCR CDR3. MiXCR, run by TCRdb on the multiplex PCR reads, gives a single entry per CDR3 protein. The sample holds about 690,000 distinct CDR3 sequences; roughly 17% are singletons and the top ten take about a sixth. Sequenced input: blood. These receptors originate from a man between 50 and 59 years old with Graves' hyperthyroidism.

In this sample, this clonotype turned up many times. The rearrangement uses TRBV28 and TRBJ1-2, with TRBD1 matching over 8 bases. The trim removed 6 bases at V and 4 bases at J, leaving 13 bases unmatched. The CDR3 sequence is 16 residues long. Germline CDR1 and CDR2: MDHEN and SYDVKM. The DNA for the CDR3 is TGTGCCAGCAGCCTGACAGGGGCCTTTATGGGCTATGGCTACACCTTC. This gives the protein CASSLTGAFMGYGYTF.

This clonotype was counted at least ten times. V is TRBV18 and J is TRBJ2-6; D not certain. V was cut by 3 bases and J by 0 bases, with 3 bases left in between. This CDR3 has 14 amino acids. CDR1 is KGHSH, CDR2 LQKENI, per germline. The CDR3 DNA follows: TGTGCCAGCTCACCGACCTCTGGGGCCAACGTCCTGACTTTC. This gives the protein CASSPTSGANVLTF.

A few counts support this clonotype. The chain uses TRBV28 and TRBJ2-1, with D perhaps matching TRBD1 or TRBD2 (7 bases each). This CDR3 comprises 15 residues. The germline V and J ends were trimmed by 5 bases and 8 bases, with 19 bases remaining between them. The germline V gene has CDR1 MDHEN and CDR2 SYDVKM. The CDR3 here is CASSPGGGSRDEQFF. CDR3 in DNA: TGTGCCAGCAGTCCAGGGGGGGGTAGTAGAGATGAGCAGTTCTTC. Full variable domain (outside the CDR3, taken from reference TRBV28 and TRBJ2-1): DVKVTQSSRYLVKRTGEKVFLECVQDMDHENMFWYRQDPGLGLRLIYFSYDVKMKEKGDIPEGYSVSREKKERFSLILESASTNQTSMYLCASSPGGGSRDEQFFGPGTRLTVL.

Only a few counts were recorded for this clonotype. The chain carries TRBV2 and TRBJ2-6, with D possibly being TRBD1 (6 bases). Germline V gene lookup returns CDR1 SNHLY and CDR2 FYNNEI. Trimming removed 10 bases from V and 4 bases from J, with 11 bases in between. The CDR3 is 13 amino acids. DNA for the CDR3: TGTGCCACAGTGGGGGCCGGGGCCAACGTCCTGACTTTC. It yields the protein CATVGAGANVLTF. The whole variable domain, filled in from reference TRBV2 and TRBJ2-6, reads EPEVTQTPSHQVTQMGQEVILRCVPISNHLYFYWYRQILGQKVEFLVSFYNNEISEKSEIFDDQFSVERPDGSNFTLKIRSTKLEDSAMYFCATVGAGANVLTFGAGSRLTVL.

This clonotype was counted ten times or more. The V gene is TRBV27, the J gene TRBJ2-1, with D perhaps TRBD2 (6 bases). This CDR3 comprises 13 residues. Trimming removed 3 bases from V and 4 bases from J, with 7 bases in between. Germline CDR1 and CDR2: MNHEY and SMNVEV (reference sequence). The CDR3 sequence is CASSFGTYNEQFF. In DNA, the CDR3 is TGTGCCAGCAGTTTTGGGACTTACAATGAGCAGTTCTTC.

A few counts support this clonotype. V and J are TRBV3-1 and TRBJ1-4, with D uncertain. CDR3 length equals 14 residues. V gave up 4 bases and J gave up 4 bases, with 10 bases separating them. Germline CDR1 and CDR2: LGHDT and YNNKEL (reference sequence). In DNA form, the CDR3 reads TGTGCCAGCAGCCTGAATGAGGATAATGAAAAACTGTTTTTT. Its protein product is CASSLNEDNEKLFF. Complete variable domain (other parts from reference TRBV3-1 and TRBJ1-4): DTAVSQTPKYLVTQMGNDKSIKCEQNLGHDTMYWYKQDSKKFLKIMFSYNNKELIINETVPNRFSPKSPDKAHLNLHINSLELGDSAVYFCASSLNEDNEKLFFGSGTQLSVL.

J is TRBJ2-7 and V is TRBV20-1; TRBD2 matches at 13 bases. The CDR3 has 18 amino acids. After removal of 0 bases from V and 5 bases from J, the junction contained 13 bases not matched to a gene. Germline V gives CDR1 DFQATT, CDR2 SNEGSKA (reference sequence). In DNA, the CDR3 is TGCAGTGCTAGAGATCTCCCCCCACTAGCGGGAGGGCCCGACGAGCAGTACTTC. Translation: CSARDLPPLAGGPDEQYF.

This chain uses TRBV28 with TRBJ2-6; D is ambiguous. CDR3 length equals 15 residues. Trimming took off 6 bases at V and 13 bases at J, with 22 bases between the two ends. Germline V CDR1 and CDR2: MDHEN, SYDVKM. The CDR3 nucleotides read TGTGCCAGCAGCTCCTCTTACTCATACCCCCAGGTCCTGACTTTC. The encoded protein is CASSSSYSYPQVLTF.

The chain combines TRBV10-1 with TRBJ1-4, with D possibly matching TRBD1 (6 bases). The ends were cut back, 3 bases at V and 8 bases at J, with 16 bases in the middle. Germline lookup yields CDR1 WNHNN and CDR2 SYGVQD (reference sequence). The CDR3 is made up of 15 amino acids. The CDR3 DNA follows: TGCGCCAGCAGTGACGGACAGTCAAATTCCGAAAAACTGTTTTTT. Encoded protein: CASSDGQSNSEKLFF.

This chain uses TRBV30 with TRBJ2-3; D is uncertain. The V end was cut by 3 bases, the J end by 0 bases, with 7 bases between. The V gene's germline CDR1 is GTSNPN and CDR2 SVGIG (reference sequence). The CDR3 covers 13 residues. The CDR3 region is CAWSFASTDTQYF. DNA for the CDR3: TGTGCCTGGAGCTTCGCTAGCACAGATACGCAGTATTTT.

This clonotype showed up many times. The chain carries TRBV2 and TRBJ2-1; a possible D gene is TRBD2 (5 bases). V shed 4 bases and J shed 1 base, with 17 bases lying between them. Germline V CDR1 and CDR2: SNHLY, FYNNEI. This CDR3 has 17 amino acids. CDR3 protein: CASSGGVLSQSYNEQFF. The CDR3 DNA reads as TGTGCCAGCAGTGGGGGAGTACTCTCCCAATCCTACAATGAGCAGTTCTTC.

As concerns this clonotype: Given a much more abundant clone one base away, this may be a read error. The chain recombines TRBV27 with TRBJ2-7; 9 bases line up with TRBD1. This CDR3 is built from 14 residues. In germline, CDR1 is MNHEY, CDR2 SMNVEV (reference sequence). Trimming cost V 6 bases and J 8 bases; bases outside gene matches: 11. Written as DNA, the CDR3 is TGTGCCAGCAGCCTACAGGGGGCGAGGTACAAGCAGTACTTC. Amino acid sequence: CASSLQGARYKQYF.

The sample holds one count of this clonotype. Relative to the germline gene, one junction end is altered; a read error may explain this. This rearrangement joins TRBV18 to TRBJ2-3; D gene unclear. The CDR3 has 15 amino acids. The V gene's germline CDR1 is KGHSH and CDR2 LQKENI. CDR3 in DNA: TGTGCCGGCTCACCCGTGGGCGGTTCCACAGATACGCAGTATTTT. This sequence encodes CAGSPVGGSTDTQYF.

V and J are TRBV18 and TRBJ2-5, with D perhaps TRBD2 (6 bases). V was clipped by 5 bases and J by 3 bases, with 19 bases between them. Per germline, CDR1 KGHSH and CDR2 LQKENI. The CDR3 is made up of 16 amino acids. The CDR3 protein is CASSEEKGTHEETQYF. CDR3 nucleotide sequence: TGTGCCAGCTCAGAAGAAAAGGGGACTCACGAAGAGACCCAGTACTTC.

The genes are TRBV28 and TRBJ1-2, with 7 bases fitting TRBD1. Per germline, CDR1 MDHEN and CDR2 SYDVKM. The trim removed 5 bases at V and 8 bases at J, leaving 8 bases unmatched. This CDR3 has 13 residues. CDR3 loop: CASSRRDREGYTF. CDR3 DNA: TGTGCCAGCAGTCGACGGGACAGAGAAGGCTACACCTTC.

This clonotype showed up many times. The chain employs TRBV30 and TRBJ2-7, with unresolved D. In germline, CDR1 is GTSNPN, CDR2 SVGIG (reference sequence). The V and J ends lost 0 bases and 6 bases respectively, with 24 bases between them. This CDR3 contains 17 residues. CDR3 in amino acids: CAWSVMIYRTKPPEQYF. As DNA, the CDR3 is TGTGCCTGGAGTGTAATGATTTATAGGACGAAGCCGCCCGAGCAGTACTTC.

V is TRBV28 and J is TRBJ2-7; tentative D call: TRBD1 (5 bases). Germline V gene lookup returns CDR1 MDHEN and CDR2 SYDVKM. The CDR3 is made up of 12 amino acids. V lost 6 bases and J 3 bases, leaving 9 bases between the germline ends. As DNA, the CDR3 is TGTGCCAGCAGGGACATAGGCTACGAGCAGTACTTC. Translation gives CASRDIGYEQYF.

This clonotype appeared many times. The chain links TRBV5-1 to TRBJ2-2; D is unresolved. Per germline, CDR1 SGHRS and CDR2 YFSETQ. With 1 base removed from V and 0 bases from J, the gap between germline ends came to 10 bases. This CDR3 has 16 amino acids. CDR3 sequence: CASSLRQVANTGELFF. As DNA, the CDR3 is TGCGCCAGCAGCTTGAGGCAGGTCGCGAACACCGGGGAGCTGTTTTTT.

V gene TRBV20-1 combines with J gene TRBJ1-1; D ambiguous. Per germline, CDR1 DFQATT and CDR2 SNEGSKA (reference sequence). This CDR3 comprises 10 residues. Between the trimmed V and J ends, which lost 4 bases and 11 bases, there was a span of 11 bases. In nucleotides, the CDR3 is TGCAGTGCTATTATAGTAGGGGCTTTCTTT. Translating it yields CSAIIVGAFF.

This clonotype was recorded many times. This chain links TRBV12-3 or TRBV12-4 with TRBJ2-1; tentative D call: TRBD1 (5 bases). The V end lost 7 bases, the J end lost 3 bases, and 19 bases lay between the germline ends. CDR3 length equals 16 residues. CDR3 DNA: TGTGCCAGCACCCCCAGGGTATTAGTGGACTACAATGAGCAGTTCTTC. It is translated as CASTPRVLVDYNEQFF.